What follows are 3 T cell receptor beta chains derived from one specimen sequenced in a study of blood T cells in healthy people across ages. Primed by a sample-barcoded 5' primer and a J-beta primer mix, a second PCR proceeded for roughly 6 to 12 cycles. MiXCR, run by TCRdb on the 5' RACE reads, gives a single entry per CDR3 protein. Of about 940,000 distinct CDR3 sequences listed, around 49% were seen once; the top ten hold around an eighth. The sample taken for sequencing was blood. These receptors came from a man aged 25-45 years in good health.

This clonotype was seen only a few times. J is TRBJ2-1 and V is TRBV29-1; possibly TRBD1 for D (5 bases). With the DNA end fitting TRBJ2-7 better, the J assignment may be wrong. The CDR3 is 13 amino acids. Germline CDR1 reads SQVTM; CDR2 reads ANQGSEA. The CDR3 region is CSVRAGLYNEQYF. Here the CDR3 DNA reads TGCAGCGTTCGGGCAGGGCTCTACAATGAGCAGTACTTC.

This clonotype was counted between two and nine times. This rearrangement joins TRBV6-5 to TRBJ2-5; D possibly matches TRBD1 or TRBD2 (5 bases each). V was pared by 6 bases and J by 1 base, with 18 bases between. The germline gives CDR1 MNHEY, CDR2 SVGAGI. There are 16 residues in the CDR3. The CDR3 bases are TGTGCCAGCAGCCTCAACCTCGGGGACCTCCAAGAGACCCAGTACTTC. Translating it yields CASSLNLGDLQETQYF.

CDR3 coding DNA: TGTGCCAGCAGCCAAGAAGGGGCTTCTGGGGCCAACGTCCTGACTTTC. Its protein product is CASSQEGASGANVLTF. This rearrangement joins TRBV3-1 to TRBJ2-6; tentatively, D is TRBD1 (5 bases). Trimming removed 0 bases from V and 1 base from J, with 7 bases in between. CDR3 size: 16 residues. Germline lookup yields CDR1 LGHDT and CDR2 YNNKEL (reference sequence).